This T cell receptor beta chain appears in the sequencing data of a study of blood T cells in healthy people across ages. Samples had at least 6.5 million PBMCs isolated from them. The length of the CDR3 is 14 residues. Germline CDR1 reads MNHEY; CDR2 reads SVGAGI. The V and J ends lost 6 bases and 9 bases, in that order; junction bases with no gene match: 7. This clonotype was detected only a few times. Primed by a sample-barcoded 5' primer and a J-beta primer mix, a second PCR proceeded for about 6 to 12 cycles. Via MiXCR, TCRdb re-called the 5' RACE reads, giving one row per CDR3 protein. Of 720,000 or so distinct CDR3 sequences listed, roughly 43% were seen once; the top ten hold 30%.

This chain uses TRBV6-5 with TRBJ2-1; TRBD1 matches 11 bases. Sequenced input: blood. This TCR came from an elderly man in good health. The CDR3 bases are TGTGCCAGCAGATCGGACAGGGGGCGTGGTGAGCAGTTCTTC. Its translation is CASRSDRGRGEQFF.